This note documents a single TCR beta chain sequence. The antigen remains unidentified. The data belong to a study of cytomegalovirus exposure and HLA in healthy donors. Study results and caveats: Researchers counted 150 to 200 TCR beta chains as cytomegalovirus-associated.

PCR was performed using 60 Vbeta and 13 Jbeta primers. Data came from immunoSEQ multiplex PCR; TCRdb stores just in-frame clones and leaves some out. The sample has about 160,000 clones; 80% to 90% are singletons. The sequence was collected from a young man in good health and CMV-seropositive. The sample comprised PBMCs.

CDR3: CASSELGVEETQYF. The CDR3 DNA is TGTGCCAGCAGTGAACTCGGGGTTGAGGAGACCCAGTACTTC. J is TRBJ2-5 and V is TRBV6-1; tentatively, D is TRBD2 (5 bases). Germline V gene sequence: CDR1 MNHNS, CDR2 SASEGT. The CDR3 length is 14 residues. Deletions cut 2 bases from V and 5 bases from J, with 12 bases between.